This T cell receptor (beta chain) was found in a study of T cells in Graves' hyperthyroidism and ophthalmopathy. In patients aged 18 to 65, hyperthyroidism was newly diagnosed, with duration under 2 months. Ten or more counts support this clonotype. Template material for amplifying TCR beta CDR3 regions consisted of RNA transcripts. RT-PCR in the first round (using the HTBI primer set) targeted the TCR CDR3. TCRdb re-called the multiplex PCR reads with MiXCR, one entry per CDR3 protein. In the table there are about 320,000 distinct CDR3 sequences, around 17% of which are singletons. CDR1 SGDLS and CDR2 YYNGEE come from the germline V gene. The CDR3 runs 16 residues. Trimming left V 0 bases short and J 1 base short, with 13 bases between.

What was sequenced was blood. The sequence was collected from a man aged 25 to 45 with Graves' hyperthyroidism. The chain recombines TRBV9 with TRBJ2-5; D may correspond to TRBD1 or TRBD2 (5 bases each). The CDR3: CASSVGTGTTQETQYF. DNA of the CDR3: TGTGCCAGCAGCGTAGGGACGGGGACCACCCAAGAGACCCAGTACTTC.